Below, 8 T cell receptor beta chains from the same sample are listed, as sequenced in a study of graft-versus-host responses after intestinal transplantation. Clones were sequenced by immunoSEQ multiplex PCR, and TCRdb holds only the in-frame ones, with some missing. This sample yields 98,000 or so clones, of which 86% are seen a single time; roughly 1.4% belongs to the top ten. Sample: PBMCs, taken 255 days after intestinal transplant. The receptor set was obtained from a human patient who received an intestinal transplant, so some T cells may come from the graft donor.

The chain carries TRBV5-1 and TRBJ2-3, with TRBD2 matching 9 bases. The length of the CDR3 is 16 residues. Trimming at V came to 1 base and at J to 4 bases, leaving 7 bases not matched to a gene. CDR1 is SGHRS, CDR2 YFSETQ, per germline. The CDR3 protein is CASSLNVAGVADTQYF. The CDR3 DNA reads TGCGCCAGCAGCTTGAACGTAGCGGGAGTAGCAGATACGCAGTATTTT.

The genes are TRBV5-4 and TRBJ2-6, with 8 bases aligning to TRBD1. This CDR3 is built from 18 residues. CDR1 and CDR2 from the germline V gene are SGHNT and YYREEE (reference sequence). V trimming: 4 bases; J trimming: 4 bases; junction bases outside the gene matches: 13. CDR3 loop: CASSARGQGGPGANVLTF. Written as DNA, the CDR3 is TGTGCCAGCAGCGCCCGTGGACAGGGAGGACCCGGGGCCAACGTCCTGACTTTC.

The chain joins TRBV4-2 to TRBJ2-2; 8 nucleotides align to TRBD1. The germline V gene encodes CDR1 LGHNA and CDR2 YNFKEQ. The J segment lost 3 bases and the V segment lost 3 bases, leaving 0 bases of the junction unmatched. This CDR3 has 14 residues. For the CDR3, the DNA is TGTGCCAGCAGCCAGGGACAGGACACCGGGGAGCTGTTTTTT. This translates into CASSQGQDTGELFF.

The chain's CDR3 is CASSAAGSHSGNTIYF. In DNA form, the CDR3 reads TGCGCCAGCAGTGCAGCGGGATCCCACTCTGGAAACACCATATATTTT. This chain joins TRBV10-1 and TRBJ1-3; D remains ambiguous. V lost 4 bases and J 0 bases, leaving 13 bases between the germline ends. The CDR3 is 16 residues long. The germline gives CDR1 WNHNN, CDR2 SYGVQD (reference sequence).

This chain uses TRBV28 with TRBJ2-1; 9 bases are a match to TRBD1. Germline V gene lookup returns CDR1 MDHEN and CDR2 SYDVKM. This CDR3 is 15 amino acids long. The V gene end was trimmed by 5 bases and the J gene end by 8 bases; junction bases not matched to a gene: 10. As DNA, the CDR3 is TGTGCCAGCAGTCGACCCCGGGACAGGGTGTATGAGCAGTTCTTC. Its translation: CASSRPRDRVYEQFF.

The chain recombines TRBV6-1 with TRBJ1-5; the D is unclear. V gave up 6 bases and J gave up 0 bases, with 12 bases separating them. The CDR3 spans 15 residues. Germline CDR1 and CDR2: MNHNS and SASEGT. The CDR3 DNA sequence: TGTGCCAGCAGCCTCCTGACGGATAGCAATCAGCCCCAGCATTTT. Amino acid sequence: CASSLLTDSNQPQHF.

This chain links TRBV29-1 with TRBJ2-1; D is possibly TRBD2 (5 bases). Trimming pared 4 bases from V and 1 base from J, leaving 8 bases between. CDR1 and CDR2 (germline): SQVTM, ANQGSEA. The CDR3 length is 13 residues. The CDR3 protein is CSVGRTSYNEQFF. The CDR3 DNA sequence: TGCAGCGTTGGCAGGACTTCCTACAATGAGCAGTTCTTC.

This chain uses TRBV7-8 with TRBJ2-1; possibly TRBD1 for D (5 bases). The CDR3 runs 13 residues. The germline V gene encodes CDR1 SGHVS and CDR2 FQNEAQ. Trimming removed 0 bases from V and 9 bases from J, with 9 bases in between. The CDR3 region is CASSLALRGEQFF. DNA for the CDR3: TGTGCCAGCAGCTTAGCCCTAAGGGGTGAGCAGTTCTTC.